Each of the 18 T cell receptor beta chains below was sequenced from the same sample in a study of human T cells and chemical hapten exposure. In TCRdb, the 5' RACE reads were re-called with MiXCR into one record per CDR3 protein. Of tens of thousands of distinct CDR3 sequences detected, roughly 8% appear once; the ten largest clones hold approximately 2.1%. Unseparated into fractions, whole blood served as the source from which total RNA was extracted. Receptors were obtained from a male donor in good health.

This clonotype was observed a handful of times. The V and J genes are TRBV3-1 and TRBJ2-1; the match to TRBD2 covers 11 bases. V shed 4 bases and J 2 bases; nucleotides not matched to a gene: 4. This CDR3 comprises 16 residues. Looked up from germline, CDR1 is LGHDT and CDR2 is YNNKEL (reference sequence). This CDR3 reads CASSRRTSGPYNEQFF. CDR3 coding DNA: TGTGCCAGCAGCCGAAGGACTAGCGGGCCCTACAATGAGCAGTTCTTC.

This clonotype appeared many times. The chain joins TRBV25-1 to TRBJ2-7; 7 positions match TRBD2. The CDR3 extends over 12 amino acids. Germline V gene lookup returns CDR1 MGHDK and CDR2 SYGVNS. V was pared by 6 bases and J by 1 base, with 0 bases of the junction left unmatched. In DNA form, the CDR3 reads TGTGCCAGCAGGGGGGGGTCCTACGAGCAGTACTTC. Amino acid sequence: CASRGGSYEQYF.

This clonotype was observed at least ten times. This sequence joins TRBV7-8 and TRBJ2-6; D is perhaps TRBD1 (6 bases). The CDR3 has 16 residues. The V gene's germline CDR1 is SGHVS and CDR2 FQNEAQ. Trimming removed 6 bases at V and 0 bases at J, with 12 bases between. The CDR3 nucleotides read TGTGCCAGCAGTCAAAGGGGGAGCTCTGGGGCCAACGTCCTGACTTTC. This codes for CASSQRGSSGANVLTF.

This clonotype was recorded a few times. CDR3 coding DNA: TGTGCCAGCAGTGCCGACAGGGTGACCTACGAGCAGTACTTC. This codes for CASSADRVTYEQYF. The chain is built from TRBV6-2 or TRBV6-3 and TRBJ2-7, with 7 bases fitting TRBD1. The CDR3 loop spans 14 amino acids. V was pared by 5 bases and J by 2 bases, with 6 bases of the junction left unmatched. Germline V lookup: CDR1 MNHEY, CDR2 SVGEGT.

This clonotype was recorded at least ten times. CDR3 loop: CSAFSYGHDNEQFF. CDR3 coding DNA: TGCAGTGCTTTTTCTTATGGACACGACAATGAGCAGTTCTTC. V usage is TRBV20-1 and J usage is TRBJ2-1; D is possibly TRBD1 (5 bases). V was pared by 5 bases and J by 5 bases, with 16 bases between. From germline, CDR1 is DFQATT and CDR2 SNEGSKA (reference sequence). The CDR3 has 14 amino acids.

In its sample, this clonotype was seen a few times. The chain uses TRBV2 and TRBJ1-5, with TRBD1 matching over 8 bases. Germline V gene data show CDR1 as SNHLY and CDR2 as FYNNEI. The CDR3 length is 15 residues. V dropped 6 bases and J dropped 2; count of bases not matched to a gene: 6. The CDR3 bases are TGTGCCAGCAGGCCGTCAGGGGGCGGCAATCAGCCCCAGCATTTT. Amino acids: CASRPSGGGNQPQHF.

The chain carries TRBV7-8 and TRBJ1-5; no firm D call. The CDR3 runs to 16 residues. Germline CDR1 is SGHVS and CDR2 is FQNEAQ. Trimming took off 2 bases at V and 4 bases at J, with 15 bases between the two ends. CDR3 region: CASSLNIGARNQPQHF. The CDR3 region has the DNA TGTGCCAGCAGCTTAAACATAGGAGCGAGGAATCAGCCCCAGCATTTT.

This clonotype was seen a few times. V is TRBV12-3 or TRBV12-4 and J is TRBJ1-2, with a tentative D call TRBD1 (5 bases). The V gene lost 5 bases and the J gene lost 6 bases, with 16 bases spanning the gap. This CDR3 has 14 residues. The CDR3 reads CASSQTGRLNGYTF. Written as DNA, the CDR3 is TGTGCCAGCAGTCAGACGGGACGCCTAAATGGCTACACCTTC.

This clonotype was observed a handful of times. The J gene is TRBJ2-5, the V gene TRBV12-3 or TRBV12-4, with D unresolved. The CDR3 runs 14 residues. Trimming stripped 2 bases from V and 4 bases from J, with 11 bases between. The DNA for the CDR3 is TGTGCCAGCAGTTTATCGTGGAGTCGAGAGACCCAGTACTTC. The encoded protein is CASSLSWSRETQYF.

This clonotype was seen a handful of times. The V and J genes are TRBV4-1 and TRBJ1-4; tentatively, D is TRBD1 (6 bases). CDR3 size: 13 residues. Germline V gene sequence: CDR1 MGHRA, CDR2 YSYEKL. Trimming left V 7 bases short and J 8 bases short, with 14 bases between. The CDR3 coding sequence is TGCGCCAGCACTGGTGGGGGCCACGAAAAACTGTTTTTT. This translates into CASTGGGHEKLFF.

This clonotype appeared a few times. The rearrangement links TRBV5-1 to TRBJ2-3, with 11 bases identical to TRBD2. This CDR3 is built from 17 residues. CDR1 SGHRS and CDR2 YFSETQ come from the germline V gene. V was clipped by 4 bases and J by 5 bases; unmatched bases: 12. The CDR3 spells CASSTNVLAGEEDTQYF. For the CDR3, the DNA is TGCGCCAGCAGCACAAACGTACTAGCGGGGGAGGAAGATACGCAGTATTTT.

The genes are TRBV7-9 and TRBJ1-3; D not resolved. Trimming removed 3 bases at V and 3 bases at J, with 0 bases between. The CDR3 is 11 residues long. Germline CDR1 reads SEHNR; CDR2 reads FQNEAQ (reference sequence). CDR3 region: CASSFGNTIYF. The CDR3 coding sequence is TGTGCCAGCAGCTTTGGAAACACCATATATTTT.

This clonotype was found many times. CDR3: CASSLRASGHYEQYF. CDR3 bases: TGTGCCAGCAGCCTAAGGGCTAGCGGGCACTACGAGCAGTACTTC. The genes are TRBV4-2 and TRBJ2-7, with 8 bases identical to TRBD2. In germline, CDR1 is LGHNA, CDR2 YNFKEQ. CDR3 length: 15 residues. V gave up 4 bases and J gave up 3 bases; unmatched junction bases: 8.

Many counts were recorded for this clonotype. The chain couples TRBV7-9 to TRBJ2-3, with D possibly being TRBD2 (6 bases). The V end lost 5 bases, the J end lost 7 bases, and 19 bases lay between the germline ends. The germline V gene has CDR1 SEHNR and CDR2 FQNEAQ (reference sequence). The CDR3 loop spans 15 amino acids. In DNA, the CDR3 is TGTGCCAGCAGCCGCGGCGGGGACCGCATGAATACGCAGTATTTT. Its translation: CASSRGGDRMNTQYF.

In its sample, this clonotype was seen many times. This rearrangement joins TRBV12-3 or TRBV12-4 to TRBJ1-5, with a possible D match to TRBD1 (5 bases). This CDR3 has 14 amino acids. V lost 5 bases to trimming and J lost 5 bases, with 13 bases between them. The CDR3 nucleotides are TGTGCCAGCAGTACTGCAGGGAATTATCAGCCCCAGCATTTT. Amino acids: CASSTAGNYQPQHF.

This clonotype was seen many times. The genes are TRBV27 and TRBJ2-7, with D tentatively TRBD1 (5 bases). The CDR3 totals 12 residues. Germline loops: CDR1 MNHEY, CDR2 SMNVEV (reference sequence). Trimming shortened V by 5 bases and J by 6 bases, and 11 bases separated the two germline ends. CDR3: CASSNQGREQYF. The CDR3 DNA reads TGTGCCAGCAGTAATCAGGGTCGCGAGCAGTACTTC.

This clonotype was seen more than once but under ten times. In nucleotides, the CDR3 is TGTGCCAGCTCCGCAGAGGGGCGACGCTATGGCTACACCTTC. The encoded protein is CASSAEGRRYGYTF. The chain uses TRBV6-5 and TRBJ1-2; a weak D match, TRBD1 (5 bases). Germline assignment: CDR1 MNHEY and CDR2 SVGAGI. This CDR3 comprises 14 residues. Trimming removed 8 bases from V and 4 bases from J, with 17 bases in between.

This clonotype was counted at least ten times. This chain links TRBV12-3 or TRBV12-4 with TRBJ1-1; D is perhaps TRBD1 (5 bases). The CDR3 runs to 14 residues. Trimming took 6 bases from V and 1 from J, leaving 12 bases between them. As DNA, the CDR3 is TGTGCCAGCAGCCGAACAGGACCGAACACTGAAGCTTTCTTT. As protein: CASSRTGPNTEAFF.